Sequencing of this T cell receptor beta chain was carried out in a study of blood T cell repertoires in COVID-19. About the study: Samples representing acute and convalescent COVID-19 were sourced from the United States, Italy and Spain. Sources were T cells, B-cell-depleted T cells, or PBMCs; the material itself was cDNA or gDNA.

V lost 3 bases to trimming and J lost 5 bases, with 10 bases between them. Germline V gives CDR1 SGHTA, CDR2 FQGNSA. The CDR3 contains 14 residues. Per the original methods: Estimates of nucleated cell counts were drawn from the amplification of reference gene primers. TCRdb's table, derived via immunoSEQ multiplex PCR, lists solely in-frame clones and lacks some. The D gene and trimming were derived from the DNA, and the V and J assignments and clone size from that table. The table has about 16,000 clones, approximately 88% seen once. This clone was detected a few times. The TCR was taken from a human donor in a cohort sampled during active COVID-19. This chain uses TRBV7-2 with TRBJ1-4; possible D gene TRBD1, 5 bases. Specimen: peripheral blood. As DNA, the CDR3 is TGTGCCAGCAGCTTCCAGCCAGGGAATGAAAAACTGTTTTTT. It yields the protein CASSFQPGNEKLFF.